This T cell receptor beta chain was captured in a study of blood T cell repertoires in COVID-19. Study background: Acute-phase and convalescent COVID-19 samples originated in the United States, Italy and Spain. T cells, B-cell-depleted T cells, or PBMCs provided the cDNA or gDNA that served as material.

Per the original methods: How many nucleated cells were present was estimated from reference gene primer amplification. The protocol was immunoSEQ multiplex PCR, while the TCRdb copy is restricted to in-frame clones and leaves out a portion. V and J calls and clone size are those listed in that table; D and trimming were worked out from the DNA. The data show 85,000 to 120,000 clones, 70% to 90% seen once. The sequenced sample was peripheral blood. This receptor was identified in a man between 50 and 59 years old with active COVID-19.

CDR3 in DNA: TGTGCCAGCAGCTCAACGACTAGCGGGAACGGAAACATTCAGTACTTC. Its protein product is CASSSTTSGNGNIQYF. The chain uses TRBV7-9 and TRBJ2-4; 11 positions match TRBD2. J gave up 6 bases and V 4 bases, and 8 bases lay outside the gene matches. Germline V lookup: CDR1 SEHNR, CDR2 FQNEAQ (reference sequence). This CDR3 contains 16 residues.